The TCR beta chain under discussion was sequenced for a study of T cell repertoires in cytomegalovirus infection. The CDR3 is 14 residues long. V was shortened by 3 bases and J by 4 bases, with 12 bases between the two germline ends. CDR1 MDHEN and CDR2 SYDVKM come from the germline V gene. TCRdb analysed the reads with MiXCR anew, one entry per CDR3 protein. The sample has 310,000 or so distinct CDR3 sequences; about 23% are singletons. There are a few counts of this clonotype. The chain is built from TRBV28 and TRBJ2-5; possible D gene TRBD1, 6 bases. The sample comprised PBMCs. The receptor was derived from a human donor in good health (CMV status not recorded). Some clones in this sample may be carry-over from other donors' samples. DNA of the CDR3: TGTGCCAGCAGTTTTCGGGTCAGGGGAGAGACCCAGTACTTC. This sequence encodes CASSFRVRGETQYF. The entire variable domain, with the rest obtained from reference TRBV28 and TRBJ2-5, is as follows: DVKVTQSSRYLVKRTGEKVFLECVQDMDHENMFWYRQDPGLGLRLIYFSYDVKMKEKGDIPEGYSVSREKKERFSLILESASTNQTSMYLCASSFRVRGETQYFGPGTRLLVL.